What follows are 10 T cell receptor beta chains derived from one specimen sequenced in a study of CD8+CD57+ T cells in acquired aplastic anemia. Patients chosen for sequencing had shown CD8+CD57+ cell expansion by flow cytometry. According to the study, genomic DNA was the template for TCR beta VDJ and CDR3 profiling. MiXCR was run by TCRdb on the reads, yielding one entry per CDR3 protein. Of 450,000 to 550,000 distinct CDR3 sequences in the sample, around 30% are singletons; the top ten hold nearly 0.85%. The sample taken for sequencing was sorted CD4+, CD8+, or CD8+CD57+ T cells (not recorded which) from PBMCs. The receptors come from a human donor with aplastic anemia.

This clonotype was detected a few times. The chain links TRBV12-3 or TRBV12-4 to TRBJ2-7; TRBD1 is a possible D gene (5 bases). This CDR3 contains 17 residues. Trimming stripped 6 bases from V and 0 bases from J, with 21 bases between. This CDR3 is CASRGLRRDSFSYEQYF. As DNA, the CDR3 is TGTGCCAGCAGAGGCCTCAGAAGAGACAGTTTCTCCTACGAGCAGTACTTC.

This clonotype was counted at least ten times. The V call is TRBV2, the J call TRBJ2-3, with 12 bases identical to TRBD2. The CDR3 consists of 16 residues. J was trimmed by 4 bases and V by 3 bases; bases with no gene match: 5. The germline V gene encodes CDR1 SNHLY and CDR2 FYNNEI. In nucleotides, the CDR3 is TGTGCCAGCAGTGATGCTAGCGGGAGGGTCGCAGATACGCAGTATTTT. The encoded protein is CASSDASGRVADTQYF.

This clonotype was detected many times. The rearrangement uses TRBV2 and TRBJ1-6, with D tentatively TRBD1 (6 bases). The CDR3 has 17 residues. V was pared by 4 bases and J by 1 base, with 14 bases between. The germline V gene encodes CDR1 SNHLY and CDR2 FYNNEI. The CDR3 reads CASSGLTGRSYNSPLHF. Written as DNA, the CDR3 is TGTGCCAGCAGTGGACTGACAGGAAGGTCCTATAATTCACCCCTCCACTTT.

This clonotype was recorded at least ten times. The chain employs TRBV20-1 and TRBJ2-5; D is undetermined. Per the germline V gene, CDR1 is DFQATT and CDR2 is SNEGSKA (reference sequence). CDR3 length equals 12 residues. V dropped 3 bases and J dropped 5 bases, with 10 bases sitting between them. The CDR3: CSASVLVETQYF. For the CDR3, the DNA is TGCAGTGCTAGTGTCCTAGTCGAGACCCAGTACTTC.

This clonotype was counted ten times or more. V and J are TRBV2 and TRBJ1-5, with D possibly TRBD1 on 6 matching bases. Trimming stripped 6 bases from V and 7 bases from J, with 13 bases between. Germline values: CDR1 SNHLY, CDR2 FYNNEI. This CDR3 is 13 amino acids long. The CDR3 protein is CASSLTGSQPQHF. The CDR3 region has the DNA TGTGCCAGCAGCCTCACAGGGTCCCAGCCCCAGCATTTT.

This clonotype was counted ten times or more. J is TRBJ1-2 and V is TRBV7-2, with D possibly being TRBD1 (5 bases). Trimming shortened V by 5 bases and J by 7 bases, and 20 bases separated the two germline ends. Germline CDR1 and CDR2: SGHTA and FQGNSA. The CDR3 runs to 15 residues. The CDR3 DNA follows: TGTGCCAGCAGCCCTTTAGTAGGGCAGGGTCTTGGCTACACCTTC. Translated, it gives CASSPLVGQGLGYTF.

The chain is built from TRBV29-1 and TRBJ2-6; D is unclear. The CDR3 is 13 residues long. V lost 4 bases to trimming and J lost 2 bases, with 6 bases between them. From germline, CDR1 is SQVTM and CDR2 ANQGSEA. CDR3 in amino acids: CSVGRAGANVLTF. DNA of the CDR3: TGCAGCGTTGGTCGGGCTGGGGCCAACGTCCTGACTTTC. Variable domain in full (rest from reference TRBV29-1 and TRBJ2-6): SAVISQKPSRDICQRGTSLTIQCQVDSQVTMMFWYRQQPGQSLTLIATANQGSEATYESGFVIDKFPISRPNLTFSTLTVSNMSPEDSSIYLCSVGRAGANVLTFGAGSRLTVL.

There are many counts of this clonotype. This sequence joins TRBV7-3 and TRBJ1-2; 8 bases line up with TRBD1. This CDR3 spans 13 amino acids. Germline loops: CDR1 SGHTA, CDR2 FQGTGA. The trim removed 9 bases at V and 2 bases at J, leaving 5 bases unmatched. The CDR3 loop is CASWDRPNYGYTF. DNA of the CDR3: TGTGCCAGTTGGGACAGGCCCAACTATGGCTACACCTTC.

Only a few counts were recorded for this clonotype. The chain couples TRBV7-8 to TRBJ1-1; D remains ambiguous. There are 16 residues in the CDR3. Per germline, CDR1 SGHVS and CDR2 FQNEAQ. V lost 0 bases and J lost 1, with 12 bases in between. The chain's CDR3 is CASSLAPFTRNTEAFF. As DNA, the CDR3 is TGTGCCAGCAGCTTAGCGCCCTTTACACGGAACACTGAAGCTTTCTTT.

Only one count was recorded for this clonotype. A much larger clone lies a single base off, so this may be a read error. V usage is TRBV7-2 and J usage is TRBJ1-1, with a possible D match to TRBD1 (5 bases). The CDR3 extends over 14 amino acids. Looked up from germline, CDR1 is SGHTA and CDR2 is FQGNSA. DNA for the CDR3: TGTGCCAGCAGCTTCCTAGTATTGGACACTGAAGCTTCCTTT. It codes for CASSFLVLDTEASF.